These T cell receptor delta chains were read from a single sample in a study of Vδ1+ human thymocytes. TCRdb reapplied CATT to the multiplex PCR reads. The sample holds 24,000 or so delta-chain clones, about 29% seen once. Sequences were obtained from Vdelta1+ gamma-delta thymocytes from the thymus. These receptors all come from a boy younger than two who had congenital heart surgery. The CDR3 runs from the conserved cysteine through the conserved F or W. Fields, in order: D gene, V gene, J gene, CDR3 protein. D genes are given only for firm matches.

D: TRDD3; V: TRDV1; J: TRDJ1; CDR3: CALGASGPSPNWGILPGDKLIF
D: TRDD3; V: TRDV1; J: TRDJ1; CDR3: CALGERLWGYVTDKLIF
D: .; V: TRDV1; J: TRDJ1; CDR3: CALGERGSRTGHPYTDKLIF
D: TRDD3; V: TRDV1; J: TRDJ1; CDR3: CALGWGSPDKLIF
D: TRDD3; V: TRDV1; J: TRDJ1; CDR3: CALGKSVLGDTYTDKLIF
D: TRDD3; V: TRDV1; J: TRDJ1; CDR3: CALGELRYPCGVTGGPHKLIF
D: .; V: TRDV1; J: TRDJ1; CDR3: CALGELRYDRGPIKGDKLIF
D: TRDD2; V: TRDV1; J: TRDJ1; CDR3: CALGGTSSLPTGLHWVTLWGTDKLIF
D: TRDD3; V: TRDV1; J: TRDJ1; CDR3: CALGELAVPGGYARRTDKLIF
D: TRDD3; V: TRDV1; J: TRDJ1; CDR3: CALGIGYLGDGYTDKLIF
D: TRDD3; V: TRDV2; J: TRDJ4; CDR3: CACEPYWGSPLIF
D: TRDD3; V: TRDV2; J: TRDJ2; CDR3: CASDTVAMGDTTAQLFF
D: .; V: TRDV1; J: TRDJ1; CDR3: CALGAIRADKLIF
D: .; V: TRDV1; J: TRDJ1; CDR3: CALGPHRVLMSADKLIF
D: TRDD3; V: TRDV1; J: TRDJ1; CDR3: CALGESSYWGILGYTDKLIF
D: TRDD3; V: TRDV1; J: TRDJ1; CDR3: CALGEVSYSGGYADKLIF
D: .; V: TRDV1; J: TRDJ1; CDR3: CALGELRNWQDKLIF
D: .; V: TRDV2; J: TRDJ3; CDR3: CACDTVLTWDTRQVFF
D: TRDD3; V: TRDV1; J: TRDJ1; CDR3: CALRDTIGGPYTDKLIF
D: TRDD3; V: TRDV1; J: TRDJ1; CDR3: CALGELRSLGDTGPPTTDKLIF
D: .; V: TRDV2; J: TRDJ1; CDR3: CASWGHTDKLIF
D: TRDD3; V: TRDV1; J: TRDJ1; CDR3: CALGENRYSQGDTYTDKLIF
D: TRDD2; V: TRDV1; J: TRDJ1; CDR3: CALGKPSYASPNTDKLIF
D: .; V: TRDV1; J: TRDJ2; CDR3: CALGERFPGGLSLTAQLFF
D: TRDD3; V: TRDV1; J: TRDJ1; CDR3: CALGEPPCPLRSGGIREYTDKLIF
D: TRDD3; V: TRDV1; J: TRDJ1; CDR3: CALGELMGLGGSRSTDKLIF
D: .; V: TRDV1; J: TRDJ2; CDR3: CALGDPPFPTAQLFF
D: TRDD3; V: TRDV1; J: TRDJ1; CDR3: CALGELASRGLGDTDLYTDKLIF
D: TRDD3; V: TRDV1; J: TRDJ1; CDR3: CALGEPLPYWGSYTDKLIF
D: .; V: TRDV1; J: TRDJ1; CDR3: CALGEWASPLWERGKLIF
D: TRDD3; V: TRDV1; J: TRDJ1; CDR3: CALGELGFRTGGYTTDKLIF
D: TRDD2; V: TRDV2; J: TRDJ1; CDR3: CACATFLTPYWLGSADKLIF
D: TRDD3; V: TRDV3; J: TRDJ1; CDR3: CAFDCTKGVLGDPYTDKLIF
D: TRDD3; V: TRDV1; J: TRDJ1; CDR3: CALGEPSSPMALGDPTGAIDQLIF
D: TRDD3; V: TRDV1; J: TRDJ1; CDR3: CALGELGLLLPTLGDTSAYTDKLIF
D: .; V: TRDV1; J: TRDJ1; CDR3: CALGELKSRWVTSGHAEDKLIF
D: TRDD3; V: TRDV1; J: TRDJ1; CDR3: CALGMPFPPLLGDTRGLPDKLIF
D: .; V: TRDV1; J: TRDJ1; CDR3: CALGDSLPTYEILKVVKLIF
D: .; V: TRDV1; J: TRDJ1; CDR3: CALGCTDQLIF
D: TRDD3; V: TRDV1; J: TRDJ1; CDR3: CALGNFPPILGDIPYTDKLIF
D: TRDD3; V: TRDV1; J: TRDJ1; CDR3: CAPGERLPYSWGITHTDKLIF
D: TRDD3; V: TRDV1; J: TRDJ1; CDR3: CALGNPPTGGKRYTDKLIF
D: TRDD2; V: TRDV2; J: TRDJ1; CDR3: CASAYFLQVGLGSKLIF
D: .; V: TRDV1; J: TRDJ1; CDR3: CALGEGGRANTDKLIF
D: TRDD3; V: TRDV1; J: TRDJ1; CDR3: CALGERSRQRHWGIRVTDKLIF
D: TRDD3; V: TRDV1; J: TRDJ1; CDR3: CALGEPSLPSLAGIRGAPGKLIF
D: TRDD3; V: TRDV1; J: TRDJ1; CDR3: CALGSPAFRGRLGDTSDKLIF
D: TRDD3; V: TRDV1; J: TRDJ1; CDR3: CALGEPASTYWGSRLYTDKLIF
D: TRDD2; V: TRDV1; J: TRDJ1; CDR3: CALGDLPFLYTDKLIF
D: TRDD3; V: TRDV1; J: TRDJ1; CDR3: CALGELYGGYAPDKLIF
D: .; V: TRDV1; J: TRDJ1; CDR3: CALGAPPLKPGSQLIF
D: .; V: TRDV1; J: TRDJ1; CDR3: CALGDFRGADTDKLIF
D: .; V: TRDV1; J: TRDJ1; CDR3: CALGKPLPLYWGPYTDKLIF
D: .; V: TRDV1; J: TRDJ1; CDR3: CALGELHAYLCLTDKLIF